This TCR beta chain was captured in a study of cytomegalovirus exposure and HLA in healthy donors (TCRdb year 2017). Study-level background: According to an earlier analysis of a few hundred of the donors, about 180 million T cells yielded some 120 million unique TCR beta sequences and about 300 Gb of sequence data. Genome-wide SNP genotypes for about 60% of the roughly 700 donors were used in a later genetic analysis, which treated that subset as a discovery cohort. To decide whether each TCR beta V gene segment behaved as functional or pseudogenic, an earlier analysis of 587 of the donors relied on high-throughput TCR beta sequencing. Of the approximately 400 genotyped donors, roughly 80% fell in the genetic ancestry cluster associated with self-reported Caucasian donors. Class I and class II HLA loci were covered by the typing at four-digit resolution. The study profiled the T cell repertoires of 666 subjects by immunosequencing and related them to cytomegalovirus serostatus. Alongside the repertoire data, information on donor age, sex, ethnicity and CMV serostatus was compiled. All discovery cohort repertoires had been generated using a single sequencing platform. An early release covering 550 to 650 HLA-typed donors comprised approximately 300 gigabases of sequencing data and 85 million to 100 million unique TCR sequences. Typing coverage varied by locus: about 620-630 donors for A, B, C, DRB1 and DQB1; roughly 560 for DQA1; more than 600 for DPA1; approximately 470 for DPB1. The study aimed to test whether signatures of past pathogen exposure could be identified by cataloging public T cell receptors. A later analysis re-examined previously published TCR beta repertoires from 600 to 700 donors and added high-resolution HLA genotyping to investigate patterns of TCR occurrence. In the later analysis, no new phenotypic data were used to find candidate immune exposures; instead, reliance was placed on TCR beta sequences and their occurrence across donors. On average, roughly 250,000 unique TCR beta nucleotide sequences were sequenced per donor among 398 genotyped donors of the cohort, with 15% to 20% of those sequences being non-productive. A separate validation cohort of 100 to 150 different subjects was used in addition to the roughly 620-subject first cohort. High-throughput TCR immunosequencing, statistical association of individual TCRs with disease status, and machine learning were combined to predict cytomegalovirus infection status. Because of strong linkage in the cohort, roughly five DR-DQ haplotypes were treated as single units for association and clustering. Overall results and qualifications from the work: A later analysis associated 17,000 or so TCR beta sequences with specific HLA alleles at a false discovery rate of 0.05. CMV serostatus was the only immune exposure information available for the cohort. In an earlier analysis of fewer than 750 of the donors, most TCR beta V segments were observed in productive rearrangements about 87% or about 30% of the time, broadly matching IMGT annotations. In a later analysis, most CMV-associated TCR beta chains were found to appear HLA-restricted, with HLA associations seemingly driven largely by CMV exposure. A later analysis found that TCR association rates varied across HLA loci, with DRB1 alleles showing the most associated TCRs and HLA-C alleles the fewest. The authors suggested that the approach could potentially be generalized to other disease states and immunological phenotypes. The classifier was reported to diagnose cytomegalovirus status with high specificity and sensitivity in both the original and validation cohorts. According to a later analysis, parvovirus B19, influenza, CMV and Epstein-Barr virus appeared linked to several top co-occurrence clusters. Linkage disequilibrium might explain the correlated functional status among segregating V segments, but an unknown experimental factor could not be ruled out. A further reported finding was that TCR beta sequences accurately predicted the HLA-A and HLA-B alleles for most subjects in the first cohort. An association between a missense DCLRE1C variant and V-gene and J-gene trimming of TCR beta chains was found in a later genetic analysis and replicated in an independent cohort. The presence/absence analyses assumed that sequencing depth was roughly uniform across donors, and that assumption may not be true. The study listed 150 to 200 TCR beta chains as associated with cytomegalovirus. A cluster of highly shared sequence variants was judged likely to be a technical artifact of the sequencing pipeline. Some IMGT-functional V segments, including TRBV6-2 and TRBV6-3, could not be distinguished by the 87-base-pair reads and were therefore excluded. Assigning TCR associations to individual alleles was difficult when HLA alleles, especially DR and DQ, strongly co-occurred. Three of the identified cytomegalovirus-associated TCR beta chains were confirmed in vitro to be specific for cytomegalovirus antigens. In a later analysis, HLA-associated TCR beta chains showed more clonal expansion and lower generation probabilities than non-associated chains that were equally common. Because some donors lacked HLA typing at each locus, the association tests relied only on the typed subset. Only TCR beta chains were sequenced in this cohort, and the absence of alpha or paired-chain data limited detectable features. Most TCR sequences were observed very rarely across donors, whereas some public TCRs were present in many individuals. Fewer than 20 rarely observed V segments, including chromosome 9 orphons, were excluded from the earlier analysis of a few hundred of the donors because counts were too low. According to a later genetic analysis, donors in an Asian-associated ancestry cluster had fewer N-insertions in productive TCRs than the approximately 700-donor mean.

V loses 7 bases, J loses 4 bases, and the germline ends lie 10 bases apart. According to the germline V gene, CDR1 reads SQVTM and CDR2 reads ANQGSEA. The CDR3, from cysteine to phenylalanine, totals 11 residues. The sequence is cut down to CDR3 DNA, 33 bases in frame from base 1. The cohort consisted of 670 or so healthy bone marrow donors. At the time of sampling, every cohort member was nominally healthy, though immune exposures that went unrecorded were likely present. The donor tested CMV seronegative, placing the donor among the 350 to 400 seronegative members of the cohort. A peripheral blood sample was collected from each donor, and TCR beta sequencing was performed on peripheral blood mononuclear cells. Genomic DNA was extracted from the blood cell samples with the Qiagen DNeasy Blood Extraction Kit. Library creation used the immunoSEQ multiplex PCR assay. A mixture of 60 forward primers for TCR Vbeta segments and 13 reverse primers for TCR Jbeta segments was used in the multiplex PCR. The CDR3 region of rearranged TCR beta genes was amplified from genomic DNA with a multiplex PCR assay. The Illumina HiSeq System was used to sequence the amplified TCR beta libraries as 87-base-pair reads. Per the original workflow: Across the 500 to 750 repertoires, a later analysis counted some 81 million unique TCR beta chains, about 10 million of which were shared by at least two donors. A nearest-neighbor algorithm error-corrected the raw reads and collapsed the reads into unique sequences, merging closely related sequences to remove PCR and sequencing errors. CDR3 sequences were aligned to IMGT reference sequences to assign V, D and J gene segments. Each retained sequence needed at least a six-nucleotide match to both a V gene segment and a J gene segment. A rearrangement was called productive if the CDR3 had no stop codons and remained in frame with V and J, and every other rearrangement was called non-productive. Following IMGT convention, CDR3 was defined as the stretch from the second conserved V-encoded cysteine to the conserved J-encoded phenylalanine. In an earlier analysis of more than 550 of the donors, sequences lacking an unambiguous match to a single V gene segment were excluded. In an earlier analysis of a few hundred of the donors, V segments were called functional above 56.7% productive rearrangements and were called segregating when the between-donor standard deviation exceeded 5%. A statistical classification framework was built to diagnose cytomegalovirus status from the catalog of TCR beta chain sequences. In a later analysis, TCR nucleotide sequences were compared against IMGT/GENE-DB human TR gene sequences so that V and J genes could be assigned. In a later analysis, CDR3 sequences and most-parsimonious VDJ recombination scenarios were assigned using the TCRdist pipeline. In a later analysis, every TCR beta chain was defined by the combination of its CDR3 amino acid sequence and its V-gene family, and reads without a unique V-gene family were dropped. To address suspected cross-contamination and a sequencing artifact, a later analysis removed around 600 highly shared, low-generation-probability nucleotide sequences. A later analysis calculated a clonal expansion index for each public chain from normalized within-repertoire ranks of inferred template counts. Generation probabilities in a later analysis came from a VDJ recombination model fitted to out-of-frame rearrangements, and those results were checked against IGoR. Hypergeometric tests were used in a later analysis to score TCR-TCR, TCR-HLA and TCR-CMV co-occurrence, with a repertoire-size bias correction applied to the TCR pairs. To estimate false discovery rates, a later analysis permuted the HLA or CMV assignments 20 times. In a later analysis, co-occurring TCRs were grouped using DBSCAN, and TCRdist sequence similarity was added for clustering within HLA-allele-positive subsets. For co-occurrence clustering, repertoires with fewer than 30,000 or more than 120,000 public chains were excluded, along with four to six repertoires with anomalous nucleotide sharing. TCRdb mirrors the immuneACCESS table, restricted to in-frame sequences. Some clones are absent from its copies; in checked studies, under half trace to an unresolved V gene, and the reason for the others is unknown. That table gives V, J and clone size, and the DNA gave D and trimming. This sample comprises about 140,000 clones, roughly 70% of them detected only once. The biggest ten clones account for approximately 3.4% of the sample.

Comment on this clone: Which antigen it targets is not known. No clone much larger than this one lies a single base away; base qualities are absent.

Recombination linked TRBV29-1 to TRBJ1-1; the D gene cannot be named for sure. This TCR was sampled from a man aged 35-49 years in good health and CMV-seronegative. The sample taken for sequencing was PBMCs. The nucleotide sequence reads TGCAGCGGTGGTGGGAGCACTGAAGCTTTCTTT. Its translation reads: CSGGGSTEAFF.